Described below is a single T cell receptor (beta chain) sequence and its context. Its antigen is not known. Total RNA was isolated from each sample in quantities of at least 5 micrograms. This sample stems from a study of blood T cells in healthy people across ages. The use of a sample-barcoded 5' primer and a J-beta primer mix characterized a second PCR of roughly 7 to 11 cycles. TCRdb redid the calling of the 5' RACE reads with MiXCR, one entry per CDR3 protein. The sample consists of nearly 1 million distinct CDR3 sequences, 51% of them appearing once. The length of the CDR3 is 15 residues. CDR1 SGHAT and CDR2 FQNNGV come from the germline V gene. Deletions cut 0 bases from V and 1 base from J, with 10 bases between. Points from the study as a whole: It was not known whether donors were CMV positive (a possible confounder of expanded clonotype changes). From one million sequenced T cells, diversity estimates were lower bounds. More naive CD4+ cells and higher diversity marked long-lived donors relative to aged donors.

The chain combines TRBV11-2 with TRBJ2-7; D gene uncertain. Sequenced: blood. The clonotype was recovered from a woman aged 55 to 70 in good health. The CDR3 coding sequence is TGTGCCAGCAGCTTAGAAGGGCAGTATTCCTACGAGCAGTACTTC. It yields the protein CASSLEGQYSYEQYF.